This TCR beta chain was obtained from a study of blood T cell repertoires in COVID-19. Study summary: The samples span acute and convalescent COVID-19 from the United States, Italy and Spain.

Trimming left V 8 bases short and J 8 bases short, with 18 bases between. This CDR3 is built from 14 residues. Germline V gives CDR1 SNHLY, CDR2 FYNNEI. Per the authors' pipeline: Estimates of nucleated cell counts were drawn from the amplification of reference gene primers. Data came from immunoSEQ multiplex PCR; TCRdb stores just in-frame clones and leaves some out. The DNA was the basis for D and trimming; V, J and clone size are from that table. The data show over 60,000 clones, 80% seen once. Input material: peripheral blood. The chain joins TRBV2 to TRBJ1-4; D may be TRBD1 (6 bases). This sequence was found in a human donor in a cohort sampled during active COVID-19. CDR3 protein: CASYRAGVGEKLFF. The CDR3 nucleotides are TGTGCCAGCTATAGGGCAGGGGTGGGCGAAAAACTGTTTTTT.